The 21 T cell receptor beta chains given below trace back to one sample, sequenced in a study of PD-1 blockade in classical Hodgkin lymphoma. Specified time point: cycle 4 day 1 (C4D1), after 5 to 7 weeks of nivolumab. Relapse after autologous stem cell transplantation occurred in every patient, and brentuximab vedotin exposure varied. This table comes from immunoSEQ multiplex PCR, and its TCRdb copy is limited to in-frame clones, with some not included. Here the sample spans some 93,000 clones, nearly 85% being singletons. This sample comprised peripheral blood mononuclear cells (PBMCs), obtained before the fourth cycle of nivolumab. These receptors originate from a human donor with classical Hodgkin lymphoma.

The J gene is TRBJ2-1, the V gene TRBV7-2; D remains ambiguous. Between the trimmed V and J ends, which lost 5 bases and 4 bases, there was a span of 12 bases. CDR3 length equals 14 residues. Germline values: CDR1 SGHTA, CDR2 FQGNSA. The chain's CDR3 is CASSPDAWYNEQFF. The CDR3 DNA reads TGTGCCAGCAGCCCGGATGCGTGGTACAATGAGCAGTTCTTC.

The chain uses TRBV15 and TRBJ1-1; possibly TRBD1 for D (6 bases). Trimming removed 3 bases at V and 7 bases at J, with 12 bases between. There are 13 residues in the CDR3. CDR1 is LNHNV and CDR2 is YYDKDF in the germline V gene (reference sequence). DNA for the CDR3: TGTGCCACCAGCAGCAACAGACAGGTTGAAGCTTTCTTT. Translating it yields CATSSNRQVEAFF.

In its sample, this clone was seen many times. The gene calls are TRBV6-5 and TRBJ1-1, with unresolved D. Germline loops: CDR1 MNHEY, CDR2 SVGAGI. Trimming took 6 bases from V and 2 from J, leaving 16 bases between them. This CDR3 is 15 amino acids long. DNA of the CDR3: TGTGCCAGCAGGGATGTTTGGAGCTCCAACACTGAAGCTTTCTTT. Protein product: CASRDVWSSNTEAFF.

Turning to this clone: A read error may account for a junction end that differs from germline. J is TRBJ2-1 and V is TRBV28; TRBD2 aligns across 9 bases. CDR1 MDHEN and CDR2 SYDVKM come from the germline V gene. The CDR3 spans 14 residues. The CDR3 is CASSPGTSYHEQFF. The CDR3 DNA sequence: TGTGCCAGCAGTCCCGGGACTAGCTACCATGAGCAGTTCTTC.

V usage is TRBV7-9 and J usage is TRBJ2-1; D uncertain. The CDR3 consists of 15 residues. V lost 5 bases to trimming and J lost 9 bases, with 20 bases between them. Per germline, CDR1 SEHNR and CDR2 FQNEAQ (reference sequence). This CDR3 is CASSPYSMVPGEQFF. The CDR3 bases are TGTGCCAGCAGCCCCTACTCCATGGTCCCAGGTGAGCAGTTCTTC.

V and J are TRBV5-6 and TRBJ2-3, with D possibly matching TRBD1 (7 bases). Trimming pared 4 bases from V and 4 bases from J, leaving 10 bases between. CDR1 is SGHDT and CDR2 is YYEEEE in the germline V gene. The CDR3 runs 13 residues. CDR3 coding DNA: TGTGCCAGCAGCCGCAGGGGGGCAGATACGCAGTATTTT. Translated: CASSRRGADTQYF.

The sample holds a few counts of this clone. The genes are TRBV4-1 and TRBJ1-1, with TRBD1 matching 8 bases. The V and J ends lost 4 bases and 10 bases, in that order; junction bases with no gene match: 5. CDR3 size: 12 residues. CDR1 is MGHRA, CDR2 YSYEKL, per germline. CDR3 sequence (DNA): TGCGCCAGCAGCCTCGGACAGGGTGTAGCTTTCTTT. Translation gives CASSLGQGVAFF.

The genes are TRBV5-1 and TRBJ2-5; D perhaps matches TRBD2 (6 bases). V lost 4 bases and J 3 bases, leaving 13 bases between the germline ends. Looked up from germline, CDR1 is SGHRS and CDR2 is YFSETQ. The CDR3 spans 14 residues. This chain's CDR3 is CASSPPSDEETQYF. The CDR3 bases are TGCGCCAGCAGCCCTCCTAGCGACGAAGAGACCCAGTACTTC.

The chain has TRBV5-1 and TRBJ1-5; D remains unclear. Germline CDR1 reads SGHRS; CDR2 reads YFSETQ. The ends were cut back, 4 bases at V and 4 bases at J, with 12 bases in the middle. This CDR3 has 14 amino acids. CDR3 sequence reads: CASSEDGVNQPQHF. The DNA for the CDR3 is TGCGCCAGCAGCGAGGACGGGGTAAATCAGCCCCAGCATTTT.

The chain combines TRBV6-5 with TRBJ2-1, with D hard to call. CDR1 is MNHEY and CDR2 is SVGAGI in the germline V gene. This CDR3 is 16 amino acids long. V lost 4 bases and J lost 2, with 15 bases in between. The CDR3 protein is CASSSLGGSTYNEQFF. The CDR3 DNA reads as TGTGCCAGCAGTTCCCTTGGCGGTTCCACCTACAATGAGCAGTTCTTC.

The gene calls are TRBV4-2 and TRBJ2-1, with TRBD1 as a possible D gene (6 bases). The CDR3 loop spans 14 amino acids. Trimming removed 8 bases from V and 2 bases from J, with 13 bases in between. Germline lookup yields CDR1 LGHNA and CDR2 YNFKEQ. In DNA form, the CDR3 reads TGTGCCAGCGGCTCCAGGGGAACCTACAATGAGCAGTTCTTC. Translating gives CASGSRGTYNEQFF.

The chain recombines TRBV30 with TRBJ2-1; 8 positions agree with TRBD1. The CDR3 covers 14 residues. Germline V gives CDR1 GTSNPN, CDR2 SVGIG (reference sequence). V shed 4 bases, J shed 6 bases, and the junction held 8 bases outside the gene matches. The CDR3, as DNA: TGTGCCTGGAAAACAGGGGGTTGGGGCAATGAGCAGTTCTTC. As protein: CAWKTGGWGNEQFF.

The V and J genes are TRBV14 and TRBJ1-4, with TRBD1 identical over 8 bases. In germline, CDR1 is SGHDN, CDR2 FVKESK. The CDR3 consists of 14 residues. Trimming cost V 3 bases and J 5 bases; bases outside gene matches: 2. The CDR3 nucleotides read TGTGCCAGCAGCCAGACAGGGGTCAATGAAAAACTGTTTTTT. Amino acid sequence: CASSQTGVNEKLFF.

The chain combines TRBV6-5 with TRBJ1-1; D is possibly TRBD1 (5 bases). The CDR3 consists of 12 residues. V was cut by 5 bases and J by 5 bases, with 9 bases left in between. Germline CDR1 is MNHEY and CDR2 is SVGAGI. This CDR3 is CASSLRGTEAFF. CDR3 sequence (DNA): TGTGCCAGCAGTCTGAGGGGTACTGAAGCTTTCTTT.

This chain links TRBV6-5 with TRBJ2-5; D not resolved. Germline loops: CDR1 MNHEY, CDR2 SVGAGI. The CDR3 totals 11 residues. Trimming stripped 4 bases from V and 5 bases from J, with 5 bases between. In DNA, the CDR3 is TGTGCCAGCAGTTTCGGTGAGACCCAGTACTTC. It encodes CASSFGETQYF.

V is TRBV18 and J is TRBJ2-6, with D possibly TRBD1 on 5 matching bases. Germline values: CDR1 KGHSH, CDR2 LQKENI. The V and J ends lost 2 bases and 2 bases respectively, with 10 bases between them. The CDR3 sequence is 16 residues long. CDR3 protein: CASSPYEGAGANVLTF. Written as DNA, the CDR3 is TGTGCCAGCTCACCATACGAAGGGGCTGGGGCCAACGTCCTGACTTTC. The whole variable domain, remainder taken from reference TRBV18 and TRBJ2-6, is NAGVMQNPRHLVRRRGQEARLRCSPMKGHSHVYWYRQLPEEGLKFMVYLQKENIIDESGMPKERFSAEFPKEGPSILRIQQVVRGDSAAYFCASSPYEGAGANVLTFGAGSRLTVL.

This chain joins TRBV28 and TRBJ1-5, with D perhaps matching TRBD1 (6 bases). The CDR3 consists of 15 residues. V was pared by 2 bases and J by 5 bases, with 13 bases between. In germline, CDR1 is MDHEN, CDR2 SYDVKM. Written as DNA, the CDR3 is TGTGCCAGCAGTTTAGCGACAGGACTTGATCAGCCCCAGCATTTT. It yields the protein CASSLATGLDQPQHF.

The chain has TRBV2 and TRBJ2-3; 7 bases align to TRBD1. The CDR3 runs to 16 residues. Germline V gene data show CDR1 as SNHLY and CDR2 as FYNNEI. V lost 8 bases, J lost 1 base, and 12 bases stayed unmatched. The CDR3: CASGLGQARGTDTQYF. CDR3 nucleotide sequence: TGTGCCAGCGGCCTAGGACAGGCCCGGGGCACAGATACGCAGTATTTT. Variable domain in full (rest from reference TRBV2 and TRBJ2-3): EPEVTQTPSHQVTQMGQEVILRCVPISNHLYFYWYRQILGQKVEFLVSFYNNEISEKSEIFDDQFSVERPDGSNFTLKIRSTKLEDSAMYFCASGLGQARGTDTQYFGPGTRLTVL.

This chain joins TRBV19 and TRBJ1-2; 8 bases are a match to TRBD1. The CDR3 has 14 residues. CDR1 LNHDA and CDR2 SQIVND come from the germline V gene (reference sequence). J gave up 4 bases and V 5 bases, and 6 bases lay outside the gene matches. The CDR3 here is CASSPPGTGYGYTF. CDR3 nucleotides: TGTGCCAGTAGTCCCCCCGGGACAGGCTATGGCTACACCTTC.

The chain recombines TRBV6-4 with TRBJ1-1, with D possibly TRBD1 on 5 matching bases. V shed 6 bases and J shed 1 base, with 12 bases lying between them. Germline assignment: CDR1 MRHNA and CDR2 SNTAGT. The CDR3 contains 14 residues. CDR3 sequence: CASSPGRGNTEAFF. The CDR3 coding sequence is TGTGCCAGCAGCCCCGGGAGGGGGAACACTGAAGCTTTCTTT.

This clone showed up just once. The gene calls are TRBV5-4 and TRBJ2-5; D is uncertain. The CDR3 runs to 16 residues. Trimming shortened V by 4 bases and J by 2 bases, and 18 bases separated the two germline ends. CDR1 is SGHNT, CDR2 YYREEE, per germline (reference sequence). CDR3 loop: CASSPGLQSGQETQYF. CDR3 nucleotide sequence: TGTGCCAGCAGCCCAGGCTTGCAATCTGGACAAGAGACCCAGTACTTC. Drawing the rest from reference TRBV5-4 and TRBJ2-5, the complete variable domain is ETGVTQSPTHLIKTRGQQVTLRCSSQSGHNTVSWYQQALGQGPQFIFQYYREEENGRGNFPPRFSGLQFPNYSSELNVNALELDDSALYLCASSPGLQSGQETQYFGPGTRLLVL.